Here is one TCR beta chain with its context. Its target is not known. The sample comes from a study of CD8+ T cells in alopecia areata. In each case, RNA was isolated and then reverse transcribed into cDNA as the sequencing template. Data came from immunoSEQ multiplex PCR; TCRdb stores just in-frame clones and leaves some out. The data contain about 200,000 clones, about two fifths of them seen just once; the ten biggest clones take up more than 0.4%. Study observations and caveats: Affected scalp, especially in alopecia totalis/universalis, had a higher clonality than normal scalp did. Scalp clonality, together with expanded CD8+ clones among the top 100, fell significantly with tofacitinib.

The treatment is: oral pan-JAK inhibitor, 5-10 mg twice daily. This CDR3 comprises 13 residues. Trimming removed 3 bases at V and 2 bases at J, with 8 bases between. Germline V gene data show CDR1 as SGDLS and CDR2 as YYNGEE. V and J are TRBV9 and TRBJ2-5; unclear D gene. This receptor was identified in a human donor with alopecia areata. Sample: CD4+ T cells sorted from blood, taken between weeks 30 and 35, from a patient treated with tofacitinib. The CDR3 DNA is TGTGCCAGCAGCGCCGGCTTTCAAGAGACCCAGTACTTC. It translates to CASSAGFQETQYF.